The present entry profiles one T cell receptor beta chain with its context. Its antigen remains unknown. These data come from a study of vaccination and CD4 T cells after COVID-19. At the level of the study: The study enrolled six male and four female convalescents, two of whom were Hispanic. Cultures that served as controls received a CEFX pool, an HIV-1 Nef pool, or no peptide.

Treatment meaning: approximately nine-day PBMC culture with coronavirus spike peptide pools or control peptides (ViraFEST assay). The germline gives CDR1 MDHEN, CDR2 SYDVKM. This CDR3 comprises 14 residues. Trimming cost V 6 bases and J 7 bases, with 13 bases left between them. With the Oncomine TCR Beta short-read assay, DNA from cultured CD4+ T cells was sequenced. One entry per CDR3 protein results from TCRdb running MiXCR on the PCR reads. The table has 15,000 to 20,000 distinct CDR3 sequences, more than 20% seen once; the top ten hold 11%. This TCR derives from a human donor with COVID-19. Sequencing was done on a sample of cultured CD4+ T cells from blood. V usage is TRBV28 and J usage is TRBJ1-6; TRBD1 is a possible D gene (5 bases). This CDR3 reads CASSPGTVNSPLHF. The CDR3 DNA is TGTGCCAGCAGCCCCGGGACGGTAAATTCACCCCTCCACTTT. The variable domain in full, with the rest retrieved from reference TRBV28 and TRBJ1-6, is DVKVTQSSRYLVKRTGEKVFLECVQDMDHENMFWYRQDPGLGLRLIYFSYDVKMKEKGDIPEGYSVSREKKERFSLILESASTNQTSMYLCASSPGTVNSPLHFGNGTRLTVT.